Presented here are 12 T cell receptor beta chains from one specimen sequenced in a study of T cells in women clearing cervical HPV infection (dated by TCRdb to 2017 to 2018). Library method: the immunoSEQ multiplex PCR assay. TCRdb's version of the immuneACCESS table is confined to in-frame rearrangements and falls short of the full clone set. An unresolved V gene accounts for under half of the shortfall where checked; the remainder is of unknown origin. The sample's table covers 20,000 to 25,000 clones. The ten largest clonotypes hold approximately 9.8% of the sample. Input material: blood buffy coat. Receptors originate from a woman between 18 and 70 years old with a cervical HPV16 infection that either progressed to CIN3+ or cleared (not recorded which).

Of note for this clone: The CDR3 is cut off 3 residues early in the read; its end comes from the germline J gene. The rearrangement uses TRBV18 and TRBJ2-2; TRBD2 is a possible D gene (5 bases). The length of the CDR3 is 17 residues. V lost 0 bases to trimming and J lost 3 bases, with 14 bases between them. CDR1 KGHSH and CDR2 LQKENI come from the germline V gene. The part of the CDR3 DNA that was read is TGTGCCAGCTCACCACCCCCGGGGAATATTCACACCGGGGAG. It yields the protein CASSPPPGNIHTGE. The full CDR3 reads CASSPPPGNIHTGELFF.

Worth noting for this clone: The observed sequence ends 3 residues before the CDR3 terminus, with the missing tail filled in from the germline J gene. The genes are TRBV2 and TRBJ2-1; TRBD1 matches 7 bases. Germline assignment: CDR1 SNHLY and CDR2 FYNNEI. The J segment lost 5 bases and the V segment lost 3 bases, leaving 7 bases of the junction unmatched. The CDR3 is 15 residues long. The covered CDR3 bases are TGTGCCAGCAGTGACCCGGGACAGAAGAACAATGAG. This translates into CASSDPGQKNNE. The whole CDR3 reads CASSDPGQKNNEQFF.

In regard to this clone: The sequence runs out 3 residues before the end of the CDR3; the remainder is reconstructed from the germline J gene. The chain has TRBV20-1 and TRBJ2-1, with 11 bases fitting TRBD2. The CDR3 runs to 16 residues. J was trimmed by 6 bases and V by 6 bases; bases with no gene match: 13. The germline CDR1 and CDR2 sequences are DFQATT and SNEGSKA (reference sequence). The CDR3 is CSANPSGTSGPNEQFF. The part of the CDR3 DNA that was read is TGCAGTGCGAATCCATCCGGGACTAGCGGTCCCAATGAG.

Remarks on this clone: At one boundary the junction diverges from the germline segment, which might be a read error. Read coverage stops 3 residues before the CDR3 terminus; the germline J gene supplies the remainder. The V and J genes are TRBV7-7 and TRBJ2-5; a weak D match, TRBD1 (6 bases). There are 15 residues in the CDR3. Germline CDR1 is SSHAT and CDR2 is FNYEAQ (reference sequence). The part of the CDR3 DNA that was read is TGTGCTAGCAGCTCCCCGACAGGTTCCCAGGAGACC. This gives the protein CASSSPTGSQET. The entire CDR3 protein reads CASSSPTGSQETQYF.

Regarding this clone: The read ends 3 residues early relative to the CDR3; the germline J gene fills the gap. The J gene is TRBJ2-1, the V gene TRBV6-2 or TRBV6-3; 8 bases map to TRBD2. Looked up from germline, CDR1 is MNHEY and CDR2 is SVGEGT. After removal of 3 bases from V and 5 bases from J, the junction contained 6 bases not matched to a gene. This CDR3 contains 15 residues. The part of the CDR3 DNA that was read is TGTGCCAGCAGTTATCAAGCGGGGGAACACAATGAG. Amino acids: CASSYQAGEHNE. The full CDR3 reads CASSYQAGEHNEQFF.

Note on this clone: The read ends 3 residues early relative to the CDR3; the germline J gene fills the gap. The chain has TRBV10-2 and TRBJ1-6; D ambiguous. Trimming removed 8 bases at V and 8 bases at J, with 10 bases between. CDR1 and CDR2 from the germline V gene are WSHSY and SAAADI. The CDR3 loop spans 12 amino acids. CDR3 bases read: TGCGCCAGCGGGCAGGAAGATTCACCC. Encoded protein: CASGQEDSP. The full-length CDR3 reads as CASGQEDSPLHF.

About this clone: The read stops 3 residues short of the end of the CDR3; the missing end is completed from the germline J gene. This chain uses TRBV6-1 with TRBJ2-1; TRBD2 matches at 11 bases. After removal of 0 bases from V and 6 bases from J, the junction contained 13 bases not matched to a gene. Germline V gene data show CDR1 as MNHNS and CDR2 as SASEGT. CDR3 length: 19 residues. CDR3 amino acids: CASSEAPGLAGTLPNEQFF. CDR3 DNA, as far as it was read: TGTGCCAGCAGTGAAGCACCAGGACTAGCGGGTACCCTCCCCAATGAG.

On this clone: The DNA ends 3 residues before the CDR3 does, and the rest of the CDR3 is filled in from the germline J gene. V gene TRBV30 combines with J gene TRBJ1-6; D unclear. Deletions cut 1 base from V and 5 bases from J, with 6 bases between. The CDR3 sequence is 13 residues long. Germline CDR1 is GTSNPN and CDR2 is SVGIG (reference sequence). CDR3 loop: CAWSGQNNSPLHF. The DNA read from the CDR3 is TGTGCCTGGAGTGGACAAAATAATTCACCC.

As regards this clone: Read coverage stops 3 residues before the CDR3 terminus; the germline J gene supplies the remainder. V and J are TRBV5-1 and TRBJ2-5; D call uncertain. The V gene lost 5 bases and the J gene lost 2 bases, with 16 bases spanning the gap. Germline V gives CDR1 SGHRS, CDR2 YFSETQ. The CDR3 runs 15 residues. The CDR3 protein is CASRPATGIQETQYF. The covered CDR3 bases are TGCGCCAGCAGACCCGCGACTGGAATACAAGAGACC.

Regarding this clone: The CDR3 is cut off 3 residues early in the read; its end comes from the germline J gene. The V and J genes are TRBV5-8 and TRBJ1-3; D remains ambiguous. Germline-derived CDR1 and CDR2 are SGHTS and YDEGEE. The CDR3 extends over 15 amino acids. V was shortened by 1 base and J by 4 bases, with 12 bases between the two germline ends. CDR3 in amino acids: CASSLLGVGGNTIYF. CDR3 DNA, as far as it was read: TGTGCCAGCAGCTTGTTAGGAGTCGGGGGAAACACC.

Comments on this clone: The read ends 3 residues shy of where the CDR3 ends; the end is completed using the germline J gene. The chain uses TRBV7-3 and TRBJ2-3, with 7 bases fitting TRBD2. Germline CDR1 reads SGHTA; CDR2 reads FQGTGA. Losses at the gene ends were 5 bases for V and 5 bases for J; bases not matched to a gene: 7. This CDR3 is 14 amino acids long. The covered CDR3 bases are TGTGCCAGCAGCCCCAGGACTAGTGGAGATACG. Protein sequence: CASSPRTSGDT. In full, the CDR3 reads CASSPRTSGDTQYF.

Points on this clone: The CDR3 end lies 3 residues beyond the end of the read and is filled in from the germline J gene. This chain joins TRBV2 and TRBJ1-2; TRBD1 aligns across 11 bases. Germline values: CDR1 SNHLY, CDR2 FYNNEI. The V gene end was trimmed by 4 bases and the J gene end by 4 bases; junction bases not matched to a gene: 2. The CDR3 is 14 residues long. The sequenced CDR3 bases are TGTGCCAGCAGTGGGACAGGGGGCAGCTATGGC. Its translation: CASSGTGGSYG. The entire CDR3 protein is CASSGTGGSYGYTF.